These 18 T cell receptor beta chains share one sample of origin, sequenced in a study of T cell responses to AZD1222 COVID-19 vaccine (dated by TCRdb to 2020 to 2022). Libraries were prepared through the immunoSEQ multiplex PCR assay. TCRdb retrieved this table from immuneACCESS and kept in-frame rearrangements only. Not all clones are present; in checked studies, unresolved V genes account for under half, and no reason is known for the remainder. This sample is represented by under 200,000 clones; about 91% of them were singletons. 4.4% of the sample is taken by the ten largest. The sample's time point label, in plain terms: baseline before first vaccination. Source: peripheral blood, taken on day 0 of AZD1222 vaccination. The source is an adult in good health.

The CDR3 DNA is TGTGCCACCAGCAGTCGGACAGGGGCTGGATCTGAAGCTTTCTTT. Translated, it gives CATSSRTGAGSEAFF. This sequence joins TRBV15 and TRBJ1-1; 9 bases fit TRBD1. Per the germline V gene, CDR1 is LNHNV and CDR2 is YYDKDF (reference sequence). The CDR3 has 15 residues. The V segment lost 3 bases and the J segment 6 bases; nucleotides outside the gene matches: 8. Supplemented by reference TRBV15 and TRBJ1-1, the full variable domain reads DAMVIQNPRYQVTQFGKPVTLSCSQTLNHNVMYWYQQKSSQAPKLLFHYYDKDFNNEADTPDNFQSRRPNTSFCFLDIRSPGLGDTAMYLCATSSRTGAGSEAFFGQGTRLTVV.

The chain links TRBV3-1 (or the pseudogene TRBV3-2) to TRBJ1-3; D remains ambiguous. The length of the CDR3 is 15 residues. Deletions cut 1 base from V and 0 bases from J, with 7 bases between. CDR1 is LGHDT and CDR2 is YNNKEL in the germline V gene (reference sequence). DNA of the CDR3: TGTGCCAGCAGCCAAGGGACGAACTCTGGAAACACCATATATTTT. Translated, it gives CASSQGTNSGNTIYF.

V and J are TRBV28 and TRBJ1-1; the D is unclear. The V and J ends lost 6 bases and 3 bases respectively, with 11 bases between them. Germline CDR1 and CDR2: MDHEN and SYDVKM. This CDR3 is built from 13 residues. The CDR3 DNA follows: TGTGCCAGCAGCAGAGTCCCCCACACTGAAGCTTTCTTT. This gives the protein CASSRVPHTEAFF.

Written as DNA, the CDR3 is TGTGCCAGCAGCCAAAAAGGGGGGAAAGAGACCCAGTACTTC. Its protein is CASSQKGGKETQYF. This chain connects TRBV3-1 (or the pseudogene TRBV3-2) to TRBJ2-5, with D perhaps matching TRBD1 or TRBD2 (6 bases each). CDR3 length: 14 amino acids. V was shortened by 2 bases and J by 3 bases, with 10 bases between the two germline ends. Germline V gene sequence: CDR1 LGHDT, CDR2 YNNKEL (reference sequence).

The rearrangement uses TRBV19 and TRBJ2-3; TRBD1 or TRBD2 may be the D gene (5 bases each). Germline lookup yields CDR1 LNHDA and CDR2 SQIVND (reference sequence). The CDR3 length is 13 residues. V was trimmed by 5 bases and J by 5 bases, leaving 11 bases between them. The CDR3, as DNA: TGTGCCAGTAGTGTGGGGGACGGAGATACGCAGTATTTT. Protein: CASSVGDGDTQYF. The full variable domain, with the rest looked up from reference TRBV19 and TRBJ2-3, is DGGITQSPKYLFRKEGQNVTLSCEQNLNHDAMYWYRQDPGQGLRLIYYSQIVNDFQKGDIAEGYSVSREKKESFPLTVTSAQKNPTAFYLCASSVGDGDTQYFGPGTRLTVL.

V and J are TRBV6-5 and TRBJ1-4; tentatively, D is TRBD1 (5 bases). Germline lookup yields CDR1 MNHEY and CDR2 SVGAGI. V lost 2 bases, J lost 7 bases, and 11 bases lay in between. The CDR3 extends over 14 amino acids. In DNA form, the CDR3 reads TGTGCCAGCAGTTACGGCCAGGGTGGTGAAAAACTGTTTTTT. It encodes CASSYGQGGEKLFF.

This chain connects TRBV6-5 to TRBJ2-7; D might be TRBD2 (7 bases). Trimming stripped 6 bases from V and 7 bases from J, with 16 bases between. Germline V CDR1 and CDR2: MNHEY, SVGAGI. This CDR3 spans 13 amino acids. Here the CDR3 DNA reads TGTGCCAGCAGCCTAGGGGGGGGGAGGGAGCAGTACTTC. Its protein is CASSLGGGREQYF.

A single count supports this clone. This chain connects TRBV28 to TRBJ1-2; possibly TRBD1 for D (5 bases). Trimming took 1 base from V and 7 from J, leaving 16 bases between them. Looked up from germline, CDR1 is MDHEN and CDR2 is SYDVKM. This CDR3 comprises 15 residues. CDR3 residues: CASSLSGAAGSGYTF. The CDR3 coding sequence is TGTGCCAGCAGTTTATCCGGGGCAGCCGGGAGTGGCTACACCTTC.

This chain uses TRBV28 with TRBJ2-7; 14 bases match TRBD2. Germline assignment: CDR1 MDHEN and CDR2 SYDVKM. The CDR3 sequence is 15 residues long. V lost 6 bases and J lost 4; bases outside the gene matches: 5. CDR3: CASSRLAGGGYEQYF. CDR3 nucleotide sequence: TGTGCCAGCAGCCGACTAGCGGGAGGGGGTTACGAGCAGTACTTC.

CDR3 loop: CASSLRLAGDDEQFF. The CDR3 region has the DNA TGTGCCAGCAGCTTAAGACTAGCGGGAGACGATGAGCAGTTCTTC. The chain combines TRBV11-3 with TRBJ2-1, with 12 bases lining up with TRBD2. The CDR3 sequence is 15 residues long. J was trimmed by 8 bases and V by 2 bases; bases with no gene match: 4. The germline V gene has CDR1 SGHNT and CDR2 YENEEA.

V gene TRBV7-9 combines with J gene TRBJ1-5, with TRBD1 matching over 8 bases. The germline gives CDR1 SEHNR, CDR2 FQNEAQ (reference sequence). With 3 bases clipped from V and 4 bases from J, the junction kept 5 bases outside the gene matches. CDR3 length: 15 residues. CDR3: CASSFDRGSNQPQHF. As DNA, the CDR3 is TGTGCCAGCAGCTTCGACAGGGGATCTAATCAGCCCCAGCATTTT.

The chain couples TRBV7-2 to TRBJ1-5, with TRBD1 as a possible D gene (6 bases). In germline, CDR1 is SGHTA, CDR2 FQGNSA. The V and J ends lost 5 bases and 6 bases respectively, with 11 bases between them. The CDR3 runs 13 residues. CDR3 protein: CASSPNRVQPQHF. DNA of the CDR3: TGTGCCAGCAGCCCCAACAGGGTTCAGCCCCAGCATTTT.

V is TRBV19 and J is TRBJ2-7; tentatively, D is TRBD1 (5 bases). V lost 5 bases and J 3 bases, leaving 11 bases between the germline ends. The length of the CDR3 is 13 residues. Germline V lookup: CDR1 LNHDA, CDR2 SQIVND (reference sequence). CDR3 sequence: CASSFTGVYEQYF. CDR3 nucleotides: TGTGCCAGTAGTTTCACAGGTGTCTACGAGCAGTACTTC.

The rearrangement uses TRBV5-1 and TRBJ2-6; the D is unclear. The V end was cut by 4 bases, the J end by 0 bases, with 17 bases between. The CDR3 covers 18 residues. Germline V lookup: CDR1 SGHRS, CDR2 YFSETQ. CDR3 sequence reads: CASSPKGSASSGANVLTF. CDR3 coding DNA: TGCGCCAGCAGCCCAAAAGGGTCGGCATCCTCTGGGGCCAACGTCCTGACTTTC.

There are a few counts of this clone. This rearrangement joins TRBV28 to TRBJ2-6; D remains unclear. This CDR3 has 13 residues. V lost 1 base and J 4 bases, leaving 2 bases between the germline ends. Germline CDR1 reads MDHEN; CDR2 reads SYDVKM. CDR3 DNA sequence: TGTGCCAGCAGTTTATCCGGGGCCAACGTCCTGACTTTC. Its protein product is CASSLSGANVLTF. Full variable domain (missing parts from reference TRBV28 and TRBJ2-6): DVKVTQSSRYLVKRTGEKVFLECVQDMDHENMFWYRQDPGLGLRLIYFSYDVKMKEKGDIPEGYSVSREKKERFSLILESASTNQTSMYLCASSLSGANVLTFGAGSRLTVL.

The chain couples TRBV2 to TRBJ2-7; D could derive from TRBD1 or TRBD2 (5 bases each). Germline loops: CDR1 SNHLY, CDR2 FYNNEI. V was cut by 5 bases and J by 5 bases, with 16 bases left in between. This CDR3 is built from 14 residues. The CDR3 DNA reads as TGTGCCAGCAGTCTCCCGGCAGGGAGCCACGAGCAGTACTTC. It translates to CASSLPAGSHEQYF.

The chain links TRBV28 to TRBJ1-4, with TRBD1 as a possible D gene (6 bases). Germline V gene lookup returns CDR1 MDHEN and CDR2 SYDVKM. Deletions cut 5 bases from V and 2 bases from J, with 12 bases between. The CDR3 is 15 residues long. Here the CDR3 DNA reads TGTGCCAGCAGTACCACAGGGCTCACTAATGAAAAACTGTTTTTT. Its translation: CASSTTGLTNEKLFF.

The chain uses TRBV3-1 (or the pseudogene TRBV3-2) and TRBJ1-6; D might be TRBD1 (6 bases). From germline, CDR1 is LGHDT and CDR2 YNNKEL (reference sequence). The CDR3 contains 15 residues. Trimming stripped 7 bases from V and 5 bases from J, with 15 bases between. The CDR3 nucleotides are TGTGCCAGCACCCCGAGCGAGGGGGATAATTCACCCCTCCACTTT. It translates to CASTPSEGDNSPLHF.